These T cell receptor beta chains were read from a single sample in a study of CD8+CD57+ T cells in acquired aplastic anemia. TCRdb re-analysed the reads in MiXCR, keeping a single row per CDR3 protein. The data contain 200,000 or so distinct CDR3 sequences, 48% of them singletons. The specimen was sorted CD4+, CD8+, or CD8+CD57+ T cells (not recorded which) from PBMCs. The receptors were gathered from a human donor with aplastic anemia. CDR3s include the opening cysteine and the closing phenylalanine or tryptophan. A D gene is named only where the DNA matches it firmly. Not every row has a clone size; where given, it reads once, few, many or a size class.

>NA|TRBV25-1|TRBJ2-5|few
TGTGCCAGCAGCCAGACAGGTACCCAAGAGACCCAGTACTTC
CASSQTGTQETQYF
>TRBD2|TRBV16|TRBJ2-1|NA
TGTGCCAGCGGCGGGGGTCTAGCTGGCAATGAGCAGTTCTTC
CASGGGLAGNEQFF
>NA|TRBV10-3|TRBJ1-6|NA
TGTGCCATCAGCCTAGACAGTACGCCCCTCCACTTT
CAISLDSTPLHF
>NA|TRBV29-1|TRBJ2-5|NA
TGCAGCGGAACCGGGGCAGGGGATGCCGAGACCCAGTACTTC
CSGTGAGDAETQYF
>NA|TRBV15|TRBJ2-5|many
TGTGCCACCAGCGTATCCCCAGGGAGGACTCAAGAGACCCAGTACTTC
CATSVSPGRTQETQYF
>NA|TRBV13|TRBJ2-2|NA
TGTGCCAGCAGTAGGCCTACAGGGTTAAACGGGGAGCTGTTTTTT
CASSRPTGLNGELFF
>TRBD1|TRBV5-1|TRBJ2-1|NA
TGCGCCAGCAGCTTGGGGGGACAGAGGTTCTTC
CASSLGGQRFF
>NA|TRBV15|TRBJ1-1|NA
TGTGCCACCAGCAGCTTCGGGGGGACGGCGAACACTGAAGCTTTCTTT
CATSSFGGTANTEAFF
>TRBD2|TRBV19|TRBJ2-7|NA
TGTGCCAGTAGACAGTATGGACTAGCCACCTACGAGCAGTACTTC
CASRQYGLATYEQYF
>NA|TRBV12-3/TRBV12-4|TRBJ2-7|many
TGTGCCAGCAGTACCCGACGGGACGGGTACGAGCAGTACTTC
CASSTRRDGYEQYF
>NA|TRBV9|TRBJ2-1|many
TGTGCCAGCAGCGTAGCCCCCGCGGGGGAGCAGTTCTTC
CASSVAPAGEQFF
>NA|TRBV10-3|TRBJ2-7|NA
TGTGCCATCGGAGGACGCCCAGGGGAGCAGTACTTC
CAIGGRPGEQYF
>NA|TRBV19|TRBJ1-2|NA
TGTGCCAGTAGTATAACGGGGGGCTATGGCTACACCTTC
CASSITGGYGYTF
>NA|TRBV2|TRBJ1-1|few
TGTGCCAGCAGTGAATCCCCGGGTCTTGAAGCTTTCTTT
CASSESPGLEAFF
>NA|TRBV9|TRBJ2-7|NA
TGTGCCAGCAGCGGGACAACCTACGAGCAGTACTTC
CASSGTTYEQYF
>NA|TRBV5-8|TRBJ2-7|NA
TGTGCCAGCAGCACCGTTCGGGGTCCCTACGAGCAGTACTTC
CASSTVRGPYEQYF
>NA|TRBV7-3|TRBJ1-1|few
TGTGCCAGCAGCTCACAGATGAACACTGAAGCTTTCTTT
CASSSQMNTEAFF